This T cell receptor beta chain emerged from a study of T cell responses to AZD1222 COVID-19 vaccine. With 2 bases removed from V and 2 bases from J, the gap between germline ends came to 13 bases. Germline CDR1 is LGHDT and CDR2 is YNNKEL (reference sequence). This CDR3 has 15 residues. This clone was recorded only once. Profiled with immunoSEQ multiplex PCR; TCRdb holds only in-frame clones, not every one. Of about 56,000 clones in the sample, approximately 85% were seen once. Sample: peripheral blood, taken on day 0 of AZD1222 vaccination. The sequence came from an adult in good health. The chain carries TRBV3-1 (or the pseudogene TRBV3-2) and TRBJ2-7; the D gene is possibly TRBD1 (5 bases). CDR3 in amino acids: CASSQRGANAYEQYF. Here the CDR3 DNA reads TGTGCCAGCAGCCAACGTGGGGCGAATGCCTACGAGCAGTACTTC.